The 21 T cell receptor beta chains below come from one sample, sequenced in a study of T cell responses to AZD1222 COVID-19 vaccine. Produced via immunoSEQ multiplex PCR; TCRdb's table is partial and in-frame only. This table holds approximately 110,000 clones, 92% found once. The sample here was peripheral blood, taken 28 days after the second AZD1222 dose. These receptors originate from an adult who received the AZD1222 COVID-19 vaccine.

V is TRBV7-9 and J is TRBJ1-2; D unclear. Germline V lookup: CDR1 SEHNR, CDR2 FQNEAQ (reference sequence). Trimming stripped 2 bases from V and 8 bases from J, with 9 bases between. This CDR3 is 12 amino acids long. CDR3 region: CASSLMGWGYTF. The CDR3 nucleotides read TGTGCCAGCAGCTTAATGGGGTGGGGCTACACCTTC.

The rearrangement uses TRBV6-5 and TRBJ2-5; D is uncertain. The V end was cut by 8 bases, the J end by 1 base, with 11 bases between. Germline V gene lookup returns CDR1 MNHEY and CDR2 SVGAGI. The CDR3 spans 13 residues. CDR3 amino acids: CASGDWTQETQYF. The CDR3 DNA reads as TGTGCCAGCGGCGATTGGACCCAAGAGACCCAGTACTTC.

The chain employs TRBV5-1 and TRBJ1-3; 7 bases match TRBD1. V gave up 4 bases and J gave up 4 bases; unmatched junction bases: 11. Germline CDR1 is SGHRS and CDR2 is YFSETQ. The CDR3 spans 16 residues. This CDR3 reads CASSLTGIGLGNTIYF. The CDR3 bases are TGCGCCAGCAGCCTGACAGGGATTGGACTGGGAAACACCATATATTTT. Full variable domain (outside the CDR3, taken from reference TRBV5-1 and TRBJ1-3): KAGVTQTPRYLIKTRGQQVTLSCSPISGHRSVSWYQQTPGQGLQFLFEYFSETQRNKGNFPGRFSGRQFSNSRSEMNVSTLELGDSALYLCASSLTGIGLGNTIYFGEGSWLTVV.

Only one count was recorded for this clone. The gene calls are TRBV28 and TRBJ1-2, with 11 bases matching TRBD1. CDR1 MDHEN and CDR2 SYDVKM come from the germline V gene. This CDR3 has 15 residues. Trimming at V came to 6 bases and at J to 4 bases, leaving 7 bases not matched to a gene. The CDR3: CASSPGQGVGYGYTF. CDR3 DNA: TGTGCCAGCAGCCCGGGACAGGGGGTGGGCTATGGCTACACCTTC.

The chain employs TRBV6-5 and TRBJ1-3; D remains unclear. Germline lookup yields CDR1 MNHEY and CDR2 SVGAGI. V was pared by 7 bases and J by 0 bases, with 13 bases between. CDR3 length: 15 amino acids. CDR3 sequence (DNA): TGTGCCAGCAATAACTTACCCCGCTCTGGAAACACCATATATTTT. Its protein is CASNNLPRSGNTIYF.

The rearrangement links TRBV21-1 to TRBJ1-1. TRBV21-1 is a pseudogene locus. This CDR3 comprises 15 residues. For the CDR3, the DNA is TGTGCCAGCAGCGCTCGACACGGGATGAACACTGAAGCTTTCTTT. Translation: CASSARHGMNTEAFF.

CDR3 DNA: TGTGCCAGCAACAAACAGGAGGTCGAGGAGACCCAGTACTTC. It codes for CASNKQEVEETQYF. This sequence joins TRBV3-1 (or the pseudogene TRBV3-2) and TRBJ2-5, with D perhaps being TRBD1 or TRBD2 (5 bases each). The CDR3 is 14 amino acids. The V end was cut by 7 bases, the J end by 5 bases, with 17 bases between. CDR1 LGHDT and CDR2 YNNKEL come from the germline V gene (reference sequence).

The CDR3 spells CASSFSLGYEQYF. The CDR3 DNA reads as TGTGCCAGCAGTTTTAGCCTCGGGTACGAGCAGTACTTC. The J gene is TRBJ2-7, the V gene TRBV28; unclear D gene. Germline V lookup: CDR1 MDHEN, CDR2 SYDVKM. The CDR3 consists of 13 residues. Deletions cut 3 bases from V and 4 bases from J, with 10 bases between.

Concerning this clone itself: The same CDR3 can be traced to other DNA sequences in this sample. V and J are TRBV12-3 or TRBV12-4 and TRBJ1-1; TRBD1 matches 9 bases. CDR3 length: 13 residues. V was clipped by 6 bases and J by 3 bases; unmatched bases: 2. CDR3 bases: TGTGCCAGCAGCCGGACAGGGGACACTGAAGCTTTCTTT. This encodes CASSRTGDTEAFF.

The chain employs TRBV6-5 and TRBJ2-7; the D call may be TRBD1 or TRBD2 (5 bases each). V dropped 6 bases and J dropped 11 bases, with 17 bases sitting between them. Germline-derived CDR1 and CDR2 are MNHEY and SVGAGI. The CDR3 is 12 residues long. CDR3 DNA sequence: TGTGCCAGCAGGCGCTCTAAGGGACGGGAGTACTTC. This gives the protein CASRRSKGREYF.

The chain's CDR3 is CATHLPGGKGEYEQYF. CDR3 coding DNA: TGTGCCACCCACCTCCCTGGGGGAAAAGGGGAATACGAGCAGTACTTC. The chain uses TRBV2 and TRBJ2-7, with D perhaps given as TRBD1 or TRBD2 (5 bases each). Germline assignment: CDR1 SNHLY and CDR2 FYNNEI. With 10 bases removed from V and 4 bases from J, the gap between germline ends came to 26 bases. This CDR3 comprises 16 residues.

The chain combines TRBV16 with TRBJ1-4; D is undetermined. Trimming removed 1 base at V and 3 bases at J, with 9 bases between. From germline, CDR1 is KGHSY and CDR2 FQNENV. There are 15 residues in the CDR3. CDR3 in DNA: TGTGCCAGCAGCCAATTTGACGCTCCTAATGAAAAACTGTTTTTT. Amino acid sequence: CASSQFDAPNEKLFF.

V usage is TRBV10-3 and J usage is TRBJ1-1, with D maybe TRBD1 (6 bases). Germline CDR1 reads ENHRY; CDR2 reads SYGVKD. The CDR3 consists of 13 residues. The V end was cut by 7 bases, the J end by 5 bases, with 14 bases between. In nucleotides, the CDR3 is TGTGCCATCAACACAGGGTCGCGGACTGAAGCTTTCTTT. Protein: CAINTGSRTEAFF.

The chain carries TRBV28 and TRBJ1-4; D is unresolved. This CDR3 spans 14 amino acids. The V gene's germline CDR1 is MDHEN and CDR2 SYDVKM. V gave up 1 base and J gave up 4 bases, with 7 bases separating them. The CDR3 protein is CASSLLELNEKLFF. The CDR3 nucleotides read TGTGCCAGCAGTTTATTGGAACTTAATGAAAAACTGTTTTTT.

The rearrangement links TRBV29-1 to TRBJ2-5; D gene ambiguous. From germline, CDR1 is SQVTM and CDR2 ANQGSEA. There are 13 residues in the CDR3. The V gene lost 2 bases and the J gene lost 4 bases, with 11 bases spanning the gap. The CDR3 sequence is CSVEPYLVETQYF. In DNA form, the CDR3 reads TGCAGCGTTGAACCATATTTGGTAGAGACCCAGTACTTC.

CDR3 amino acids: CASSQGRSQETQYF. CDR3 nucleotide sequence: TGTGCCAGCAGCCAAGGACGGAGCCAAGAGACCCAGTACTTC. The chain combines TRBV4-2 with TRBJ2-5; D unresolved. There are 14 residues in the CDR3. V was cut by 1 base and J by 1 base, with 7 bases left in between. Germline CDR1 and CDR2: LGHNA and YNFKEQ.

J is TRBJ2-7 and V is TRBV28; 11 bases fit TRBD2. Germline V lookup: CDR1 MDHEN, CDR2 SYDVKM. The CDR3 consists of 15 residues. Losses at the gene ends were 4 bases for V and 3 bases for J; bases not matched to a gene: 5. The CDR3 sequence is CASSSWGLADYEQYF. The CDR3 DNA follows: TGTGCCAGCAGTTCATGGGGACTAGCGGACTACGAGCAGTACTTC.

The rearrangement uses TRBV29-1 and TRBJ2-7, with TRBD1 identical over 9 bases. Germline V CDR1 and CDR2: SQVTM, ANQGSEA. The CDR3 length is 13 residues. V shed 4 bases and J 3 bases; nucleotides not matched to a gene: 4. CDR3 residues: CSVVWTGDYEQYF. DNA of the CDR3: TGCAGCGTTGTTTGGACAGGGGACTACGAGCAGTACTTC.

The chain joins TRBV10-3 to TRBJ1-3, with a weak D call TRBD1 (5 bases). The length of the CDR3 is 18 residues. V dropped 4 bases and J dropped 0 bases, with 19 bases sitting between them. Germline V gene sequence: CDR1 ENHRY, CDR2 SYGVKD. This CDR3 reads CAISGTPFVGPSGNTIYF. The CDR3 DNA is TGTGCCATCAGTGGGACCCCGTTTGTGGGACCCTCTGGAAACACCATATATTTT.

CDR3 region: CASSIGGVGQETQYF. For the CDR3, the DNA is TGTGCCAGTAGTATTGGAGGGGTTGGCCAAGAGACCCAGTACTTC. V gene TRBV19 combines with J gene TRBJ2-5; the D gene is possibly TRBD2 (6 bases). The CDR3 has 15 amino acids. V gave up 3 bases and J gave up 1 base, with 12 bases separating them. The germline CDR1 and CDR2 sequences are LNHDA and SQIVND (reference sequence).

V and J are TRBV2 and TRBJ2-3; 7 nucleotides match TRBD1. The V gene's germline CDR1 is SNHLY and CDR2 FYNNEI. J was trimmed by 2 bases and V by 6 bases; bases with no gene match: 8. The CDR3 runs 15 residues. The CDR3 sequence: CASSLGQVYTDTQYF. The CDR3 DNA reads TGTGCCAGCAGCTTAGGACAGGTTTACACAGATACGCAGTATTTT.